This T cell receptor beta chain was captured in a study of blood T cell repertoires in COVID-19. As for the study in general: COVID-19 samples collected from the United States, Italy and Spain covered acute and convalescent phases. PBMCs, B-cell-depleted T cells, or T cells were the source of the cDNA or gDNA that made up the material.

V shed 7 bases, J shed 4 bases, and the junction held 9 bases outside the gene matches. The CDR3 has 14 amino acids. Looked up from germline, CDR1 is SGHRS and CDR2 is YFSETQ. The authors' processing: The authors estimated nucleated cell counts from reference gene primer amplification. The protocol was immunoSEQ multiplex PCR, while the TCRdb copy is restricted to in-frame clones and leaves out a portion. The DNA gave D and trimming, while V, J and clone size come from that table. The table includes 250,000 or so clones, 60% to 75% detected once. The chain joins TRBV5-1 to TRBJ1-2, with TRBD1 matching over 8 bases. Input material: peripheral blood. The origin of this receptor is a woman at least 80 years old with acute or convalescent COVID-19. The CDR3 loop is CASGPGGRSYGYTF. In nucleotides, the CDR3 is TGCGCCAGCGGCCCAGGGGGCAGGAGCTATGGCTACACCTTC.